This TCR beta chain was sequenced for a study of CD8 T cells in Susac syndrome. The germline V gene encodes CDR1 SNHLY and CDR2 FYNNEI. This CDR3 has 16 amino acids. Germline trimming cut 7 bases from V and 8 bases from J; bases unmatched to any gene: 10. This clonotype occurred once. The RNA input was roughly 0.5 to 1 ug, and it was reverse transcribed with random hexamers. A single record per CDR3 protein comes from TCRdb applying MiXCR to the immunoSEQ multiplex PCR reads. The sample has roughly 400,000 distinct CDR3 sequences; more than 70% are singletons. The V gene is TRBV2, the J gene TRBJ2-1, with 14 bases that match TRBD2. Source material: CD8+ T cells from PBMCs. The clonotype originates from a human donor with multiple sclerosis. CDR3 in DNA: TGTGCCAGCACCGACCCGGGACTAGCGGGAGTCTATGAGCAGTTCTTC. Its translation: CASTDPGLAGVYEQFF.